This TCR beta chain was captured by sequencing in a study of blood T cell repertoires in COVID-19. Generated by immunoSEQ multiplex PCR, the TCRdb table keeps only in-frame clones and is missing some. This sample carries fewer than 500,000 clones, around 89% of them seen once, and the ten largest clones take about 4.5%. The CDR3 is 15 amino acids. Germline V CDR1 and CDR2: ENHRY, SYGVKD. The ends lost 6 bases at V and 3 bases at J; junction bases unmatched: 7. The origin of this receptor is a woman younger than 45 with acute or convalescent COVID-19. The rearrangement links TRBV10-3 to TRBJ2-3; 9 positions agree with TRBD1. Material: peripheral blood. CDR3 protein: CAIRAWDRETDTQYF. DNA for the CDR3: TGTGCCATCAGAGCTTGGGACAGGGAAACAGATACGCAGTATTTT.